The clone carrying this TCR beta chain was counted once. Germline lookup yields CDR1 MRHNA and CDR2 SNTAGT. This CDR3 has 13 amino acids. Trimming pared 6 bases from V and 6 bases from J, leaving 12 bases between. Study processing details: Nucleated cell number was recorded as an estimate derived from reference gene primer amplification. TCRdb keeps only in-frame clones here, not all; method: immunoSEQ multiplex PCR. V, J and clone size derive from that table, while D and trimming were established from the DNA sequence. The sample shows 150,000 to 200,000 clones, 88% of them seen only once. These data come from a study of blood T cell repertoires in COVID-19. At the level of the study: Acute and convalescent COVID-19 specimens originated in the United States, Italy and Spain. The analysed material was cDNA or gDNA that came from T cells, B-cell-depleted T cells, or PBMCs.

V is TRBV6-4 and J is TRBJ1-5; D not certain. What was sequenced was peripheral blood. The sequence was collected from a man aged 70 or older with active or convalescent COVID-19. The CDR3 is CASRWREAQPQHF. CDR3 DNA: TGTGCCAGCAGGTGGAGGGAAGCTCAGCCCCAGCATTTT.